This TCR beta chain appears in the sequencing data of a study of molecular identifiers for immune sequencing clone quantification. This clonotype has just a few counts. Its antigen is unidentified. The CDR3 loop spans 13 amino acids. V lost 8 bases to trimming and J lost 4 bases, with 14 bases between them. The germline V gene encodes CDR1 MNHEY and CDR2 SVGEGT. Sorted naive CD8 T cells were those defined as CD8+CD4-CCR7+CD45RA+. Findings and caveats of the study: Clones with over 20 RNA copies captured over 98% of effector molecules but under 1% of naive ones. Highly expanded clone sizes could end up underestimated if a barcode were shared by identical TCR molecules.

TCR libraries were built in bulk with a published protocol and specific TCR primers. Each CDR3 protein is one row after TCRdb ran MiXCR on the PCR reads. The top ten clones hold 0.7% to 1% of a sample with 460,000 or so distinct CDR3 sequences, about 22% of them seen once. The sequence was obtained from a human donor in good health. Some libraries in this study had Jurkat cell RNA spiked in. Sequences were obtained from naive CD8+ T cells from blood, with Jurkat cell RNA spiked in. Specified subset: FACS-sorted CD8+CD4-CCR7+CD45RA+ naive T cells. The V and J genes are TRBV6-2 or TRBV6-3 and TRBJ1-1; D not certain. The CDR3 DNA sequence: TGTGCCAGCTCCTTTCTAGCGTCCACTGAAGCTTTCTTT. It specifies CASSFLASTEAFF.